This TCR beta chain came from a study of blood T cells in healthy people across ages. Then a second PCR, running roughly 7 to 12 cycles, was carried out with a sample-barcoded 5' primer and a J-beta primer mix. Tagging of each cDNA molecule was performed by a template-switch adaptor with 12 random nucleotides. A single record per CDR3 protein comes from TCRdb applying MiXCR to the 5' RACE reads. Among about 800,000 distinct CDR3 sequences listed, approximately 25% were seen once. Study-wide points: Diversity estimates from one million T cells were considered underestimates.

The CDR3 has 16 amino acids. Trimming took 4 bases from V and 6 from J; bases not matched to a gene: 9. Looked up from germline, CDR1 is SGHVS and CDR2 is FQNEAQ. With respect to this clonotype: Its antigen is undetermined.

In addition, the sample was reused for a study of T cells of mothers and their children.

Sequencing used blood. This chain connects TRBV7-8 to TRBJ2-7; 13 positions match TRBD2. The sequence came from a boy between 10 and 17 years old in good health. CDR3: CASSWRVRLAGGEQYF. The CDR3 DNA sequence: TGTGCCAGCAGCTGGAGGGTGAGACTAGCGGGAGGCGAGCAGTACTTC.